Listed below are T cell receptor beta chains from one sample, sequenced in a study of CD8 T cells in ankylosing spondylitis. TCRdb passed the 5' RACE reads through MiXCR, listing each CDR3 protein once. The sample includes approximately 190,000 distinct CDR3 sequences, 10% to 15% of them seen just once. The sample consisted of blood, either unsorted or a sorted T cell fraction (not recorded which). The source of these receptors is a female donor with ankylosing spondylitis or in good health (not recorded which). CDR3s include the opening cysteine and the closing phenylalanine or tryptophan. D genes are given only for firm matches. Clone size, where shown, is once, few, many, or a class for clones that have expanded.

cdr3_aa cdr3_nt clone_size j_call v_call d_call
CASSLAAAAQETQYF TGCGCCAGCAGCTTGGCCGCGGCAGCTCAAGAGACCCAGTACTTC many TRBJ2-5 TRBV5-1 NA
CASSFDGRDTQYF TGTGCCAGCAGCTTCGACGGGAGAGATACGCAGTATTTT many TRBJ2-3 TRBV7-3 NA
CSARAQTGELFF TGCAGTGCTAGAGCACAGACCGGGGAGCTGTTTTTT few TRBJ2-2 TRBV20-1 NA
CASSSGLAGGEYNEQFF TGCGCCAGCAGCTCAGGACTAGCGGGAGGGGAATACAATGAGCAGTTCTTC few TRBJ2-1 TRBV5-1 TRBD2
CSVDSRVSYNEQFF TGCAGCGTTGATTCGCGAGTCTCCTACAATGAGCAGTTCTTC many TRBJ2-1 TRBV29-1 NA
CASSVASRRFGANVLTF TGTGCCAGCAGCGTAGCGAGTCGACGATTTGGGGCCAACGTCCTGACTTTC many TRBJ2-6 TRBV9 NA
CSARVMGRNQPQHF TGCAGTGCTAGAGTTATGGGGAGGAATCAGCCCCAGCATTTT many TRBJ1-5 TRBV20-1 NA
CASSMTGREQYF TGTGCCAGCAGCATGACAGGGCGCGAGCAGTACTTC many TRBJ2-7 TRBV7-2 TRBD1
CASSQDRANTGELFF TGCGCCAGCAGCCAAGATCGGGCGAACACCGGGGAGCTGTTTTTT few TRBJ2-2 TRBV4-3 NA
CASSPLAGGPREQFF TGTGCCAGCAGTCCCCTAGCGGGAGGGCCCCGTGAGCAGTTCTTC many TRBJ2-1 TRBV12-3/TRBV12-4 TRBD2
CSATGTGGLNQPQHF TGCAGTGCTACCGGGACAGGGGGCTTGAATCAGCCCCAGCATTTT many TRBJ1-5 TRBV20-1 TRBD1
CASASALGNTIYF TGTGCTAGTGCCTCGGCCCTTGGAAACACCATATATTTT NA TRBJ1-3 TRBV12-5 NA
CASNGQGAAEKLFF TGTGCCAGCAATGGACAGGGGGCGGCTGAAAAACTGTTTTTT many TRBJ1-4 TRBV2 TRBD1
CASSLEGGIGDTQYF TGTGCCAGCAGCTTAGAGGGCGGAATAGGAGATACGCAGTATTTT NA TRBJ2-3 TRBV11-2 NA
CASSVAQGNEKLFF TGTGCCAGCAGCGTAGCTCAGGGCAATGAAAAACTGTTTTTT many TRBJ1-4 TRBV9 NA
CASREEELEAFF TGCGCCAGCAGGGAGGAGGAACTTGAAGCTTTCTTT many TRBJ1-1 TRBV5-1 NA
CPSSFDGNTGELFF TGTCCCAGCAGCTTCGACGGGAACACCGGGGAGCTGTTTTTT NA TRBJ2-2 TRBV7-3 NA
CASSPTGASNQPQHF TGTGCCAGCAGCCCCACCGGGGCCTCTAATCAGCCCCAGCATTTT many TRBJ1-5 TRBV7-2 NA
CASSQDHGYEQYF TGCGCCAGCAGCCAAGATCATGGGTACGAGCAGTACTTC NA TRBJ2-7 TRBV4-3 NA
CASSSPSDGKGAYEQYF TGTGCCAGCAGTTCTCCCTCCGACGGCAAGGGGGCCTACGAGCAGTACTTC NA TRBJ2-7 TRBV6-5 NA